This T cell receptor beta chain was sequenced in a study of T cell responses to AZD1222 COVID-19 vaccine (dated by TCRdb to the early 2020s). Study-level background: AZD1222 recipients with second doses at about 4 weeks or about 12 weeks were pooled, because spike-specific TCR depth and breadth did not differ between schedules. TCR sequencing was performed for roughly 240 trial participants, of whom around 200 were given two doses of AZD1222 and approximately 26 were given two doses of MenACWY control vaccine. Trial participants were enrolled by age into 18-55, 56-69 and 70-plus year subgroups, with around 140, 26 and 57 TCR-sequenced participants respectively.

This clone was picked up one time. The antigen this receptor binds is unknown. Base qualities are not at hand, and no much larger clone is one base apart. The CDR3 regions of human TCRbeta chains were analyzed by immunosequencing. The original methods were these. Repertoire TCRs were checked for matches against a reference library of SARS-CoV-2-specific TCRs that had been generated using the MIRA antigen-specificity platform. Breadth was defined as the fraction of unique TCRs that were SARS-CoV-2-associated, and depth was defined as the fraction of total T cells that were SARS-CoV-2-associated. Using the MIRA data, every spike-specific TCR was mapped to the spike region that the TCR reacted to and assigned to either a CD4 or a CD8 class. Log10-transformed breadth and depth values were compared by one-way ANOVA with Sidak's multiple comparisons tests. TCRdb retrieved this table from immuneACCESS and kept in-frame rearrangements only. Not all clones are present; in checked studies, unresolved V genes account for under half, and no reason is known for the remainder. The V and J calls and clone size were taken over from that table, and D and trimming were inferred from the DNA. The sample has about 150,000 clones on record, 75% to 95% of them singletons. The ten largest account for approximately 2% of the sample.

Study-wide conclusions, independent of this receptor: Participants were mostly white British, with more females than males. The authors suggested clonal diversity may have been underestimated. No day 14 peak-response samples were available, so repertoires were characterized only after the peak T cell response. After two AZD1222 doses, both the breadth and the depth of spike-specific TCRs were significantly higher than at day 0 and than in MenACWY recipients. Conclusions about previously exposed vaccinees are limited, since just a handful of AZD1222 recipients were seropositive for SARS-CoV-2 at baseline. Nearly half of unique spike-specific TCRs reportedly recognized epitopes outside regions mutated in the B.1.351 and B.1.1.7 variants. Vaccine-associated CD4 TCRs spanned the whole spike protein, with dominant responses in regions 160-218 and 743-854. The 56-69-year group was small, and its depth increase did not reach significance, likely because of low power.

Sample time point, as interpreted from the label and publication: baseline before first vaccination. Samples from vaccinated people were obtained from the UK trials COV001 and COV002, which included a single-blind randomized controlled phase 2/3 trial of AZD1222 (ChAdOx1 nCoV-19) in healthy adults. For TCRbeta chain sequencing, PBMC samples from trial participants were taken at day 0 and at day 28 after the second dose. The sequenced sample was peripheral blood, obtained on day 0 of AZD1222 vaccination. The clonotype comes from an adult in good health.

The CDR3 here reads CSGTGPTGELFF. The nucleotides read TGCAGCGGGACAGGTCCCACCGGGGAGCTGTTTTTT. The V and J genes are TRBV29-1 and TRBJ2-2; the junction holds 7 bases that match TRBD1. The germline V gene specifies SQVTM as CDR1 and ANQGSEA as CDR2. Germline trimming: 7 bases from V, 4 bases from J; junction bases outside gene matches: 3. Taken from cysteine to phenylalanine, the CDR3 has 12 residues. Solely the CDR3 DNA is kept, with 36 bases framed from the first base.